The rows below give T cell receptor beta chains drawn from one sample of a study of regulatory T cells in long-lasting Graves disease. TCRdb re-derived calls from the multiplex PCR reads in MiXCR, one entry per CDR3 protein. The table has 500,000 or so distinct CDR3 sequences, 15% to 20% seen once; the top ten hold more than 10%. The sample also formed part of further work on T cells in Graves' hyperthyroidism and ophthalmopathy.

The starting material was peripheral blood mononuclear cells (PBMCs), obtained at new diagnosis, from a patient treated with antithyroid drugs. These TCRs come from a man aged 35-49 years with Graves disease. CDR3s include the opening cysteine and the closing phenylalanine or tryptophan. Clone sizes are given selectively: once, few, many, or a class where the clone is expanded.

many	TRBV2	TRBJ2-4	CASSPDTIRNIQYF
many	TRBV12-3/TRBV12-4	TRBJ2-6	CASSPGQGASGANVLTF
many	TRBV7-9	TRBJ2-3	CASSSTGLAGLNTDTQYF
many	TRBV28	TRBJ1-5	CASTMTGLNQPQHF
NA	TRBV12-5	TRBJ2-5	CASGLAAPGQETQYF
many	TRBV12-3/TRBV12-4	TRBJ2-2	CASSFRTSGRRYTGELFF
many	TRBV9	TRBJ2-1	CASSVDLYEQFF
few	TRBV5-1	TRBJ2-5	CASSSDGGETQYF
many	TRBV28	TRBJ2-3	CASSLTTGRGTDTQYF
NA	TRBV9	TRBJ2-1	CASSVEWGAGAYNEQFF
many	TRBV7-2	TRBJ1-1	CASSPRARGWTEAFF
many	TRBV20-1	TRBJ1-5	CSATGRSAIGNQPQHF
many	TRBV7-8	TRBJ2-5	CASSLGGRKKGETQYF
NA	TRBV30	TRBJ1-5	CAWSGEPSNQPQHF
many	TRBV24-1	TRBJ2-3	CATSETSDHLDTQYF
many	TRBV2	TRBJ2-5	CASKGRRLAGGETQYF
many	TRBV10-3	TRBJ2-5	CATQRTGVAETQYF
NA	TRBV19	TRBJ2-7	CASSTGTYEQYF
few	TRBV24-1	TRBJ1-1	CATSDGAEAFF
many	TRBV30	TRBJ2-7	CAWSVRTAVEQYF
NA	TRBV14	TRBJ2-1	CASSQDRDRAYNEQFF
few	TRBV12-3/TRBV12-4	TRBJ1-4	CASSFDRRIKGEKLFF
many	TRBV7-6	TRBJ2-1	CASRTGGGSYNEQFF
many	TRBV11-2	TRBJ2-1	CASSLEGAIDEQFF
many	TRBV28	TRBJ2-7	CASSFPAQTGDTYEQYF
many	TRBV11-2	TRBJ1-2	CASSRQYGYTF
many	TRBV12-3/TRBV12-4	TRBJ2-1	CASSPSFEQFF
few	TRBV14	TRBJ2-1	CASSQKGNEQFF
NA	TRBV27	TRBJ2-5	CASSKQGFETQYF
many	TRBV6-1	TRBJ2-7	CASSEDRGRTTEQYF
NA	TRBV28	TRBJ1-1	CASTRLGVGMSTEAFF
once	TRBV27	TRBJ2-3	CASSLSMGLGTDTQYF
few	TRBV4-1	TRBJ2-7	CASSQLLAGSYEQYF
NA	TRBV5-1	TRBJ2-7	CASTGLAGRSYEQYF
once	TRBV20-1	TRBJ2-1	CSARDLDGNSYNEQFF
few	TRBV5-4	TRBJ2-7	CASSLETSPRGEQYF
many	TRBV28	TRBJ2-7	CASRGDSETYEQYF
NA	TRBV20-1	TRBJ2-1	CSAKEGGSYNEQFF
NA	TRBV2	TRBJ2-7	CASSGSSGSYEQYF
many	TRBV6-5	TRBJ1-5	CASSSSLNQPQHF
NA	TRBV20-1	TRBJ1-6	CSALTGINSPLHF
few	TRBV20-1	TRBJ2-2	CSARVRGEWGGELFF
NA	TRBV20-1	TRBJ1-2	CSAHTGVENGYTF
many	TRBV5-1	TRBJ2-2	CASSLDPGRTTGAGELFF
many	TRBV12-3/TRBV12-4	TRBJ1-5	CASSLEGTGGNQPQHF
few	TRBV6-9	TRBJ2-3	CASSYGLAADTQYF
many	TRBV2	TRBJ2-7	CASSHDRGPGEQYF
few	TRBV4-1	TRBJ2-5	CASSQDVGRGLLGETQYF
many	TRBV5-1	TRBJ2-7	CASSPTGTSGNNEQYF
NA	TRBV12-3/TRBV12-4	TRBJ2-1	CASSDRGGVAGAYNEQFF
few	TRBV27	TRBJ1-2	CASSPRQGSDGYTF
many	TRBV2	TRBJ2-1	CASSGLGSGSYNEQFF
once	TRBV5-4	TRBJ2-2	CASSTRLVSTGELFF
NA	TRBV29-1	TRBJ1-1	CSVEVGGNTEAFF
many	TRBV3-1	TRBJ2-3	CASSPPFGASGNADTQYF
many	TRBV20-1	TRBJ2-7	CSASPSDEQYF
NA	TRBV19	TRBJ1-1	CASTGGWMNTEAFF